These 24 T cell receptor beta chains were all obtained from the same sample, sequenced in a study of blood T cell repertoires in COVID-19. TCRdb's table, derived via immunoSEQ multiplex PCR, lists solely in-frame clones and lacks some. The repertoire holds 200,000 to 250,000 clones, with 86% as singletons. The sample comprised peripheral blood. These receptors were taken from a woman between 45 and 65 years old with acute or convalescent COVID-19.

DNA of the CDR3: TGTGCCAGCAGAGGACAGGGTGACACTGAAGCTTTCTTT. It specifies CASRGQGDTEAFF. The rearrangement joins TRBV6-6 to TRBJ1-1; the match to TRBD1 covers 8 bases. The germline CDR1 and CDR2 sequences are MNHNY and SVGAGI (reference sequence). V trimming: 6 bases; J trimming: 3 bases; junction bases outside the gene matches: 3. CDR3 length equals 13 residues.

The chain combines TRBV6-5 with TRBJ2-1; 9 bases are shared with TRBD2. V lost 4 bases to trimming and J lost 8 bases; unmatched junction nucleotides: 9. CDR3 size: 15 residues. Germline assignment: CDR1 MNHEY and CDR2 SVGAGI. DNA of the CDR3: TGTGCCAGCAGTTGGGCTAGCGGGAAGGTCTATGAGCAGTTCTTC. Protein product: CASSWASGKVYEQFF.

This sequence joins TRBV10-3 and TRBJ1-3; 10 bases map to TRBD1. Unmatched junction bases numbered 7, after V lost 6 bases and J lost 2 bases. This CDR3 has 16 residues. CDR1 ENHRY and CDR2 SYGVKD come from the germline V gene. The CDR3 DNA follows: TGTGCCATCAGCACAGGACAGGGGGATGCTGGAAACACCATATATTTT. Amino acids: CAISTGQGDAGNTIYF.

The chain has TRBV27 and TRBJ2-2; D is uncertain. The germline V gene has CDR1 MNHEY and CDR2 SMNVEV (reference sequence). V was shortened by 1 base and J by 6 bases, with 15 bases between the two germline ends. The CDR3 extends over 16 amino acids. The CDR3 loop reads CASSLYAALEAGELFF. The CDR3 DNA reads as TGTGCCAGCAGTTTATATGCGGCCCTGGAAGCCGGGGAGCTGTTTTTT.

The chain recombines TRBV5-8 with TRBJ2-5; perhaps TRBD2 as D (6 bases). The V end lost 4 bases, the J end lost 5 bases, and 21 bases lay between the germline ends. Germline V gene lookup returns CDR1 SGHTS and CDR2 YDEGEE. The CDR3 sequence is 16 residues long. The CDR3 loop reads CASSQLHGGPGETQYF. In DNA, the CDR3 is TGTGCCAGCAGCCAATTACACGGAGGGCCGGGGGAGACCCAGTACTTC.

This chain uses TRBV18 with TRBJ2-7, with 7 bases that match TRBD2. CDR1 is KGHSH, CDR2 LQKENI, per germline. Trimming removed 5 bases from V and 6 bases from J; junction bases left unmatched: 7. The CDR3 has 13 amino acids. The CDR3 loop is CASSGDGGGEQYF. The CDR3 DNA follows: TGTGCCAGCTCAGGGGACGGCGGGGGCGAGCAGTACTTC.

The rearrangement uses TRBV5-1 and TRBJ1-3; 10 bases map to TRBD1. Germline V gene lookup returns CDR1 SGHRS and CDR2 YFSETQ. The CDR3 runs to 16 residues. V dropped 0 bases and J dropped 3; count of bases not matched to a gene: 3. The chain's CDR3 is CASSLGQGANGNTIYF. The DNA of the CDR3 is TGCGCCAGCAGCTTGGGACAGGGGGCAAATGGAAACACCATATATTTT.

The rearrangement links TRBV25-1 to TRBJ1-2; 9 bases align to TRBD1. CDR1 MGHDK and CDR2 SYGVNS come from the germline V gene. The CDR3 spans 17 residues. V lost 3 bases to trimming and J lost 8 bases; unmatched junction nucleotides: 16. The CDR3 reads CASSEWDREPFLGGYTF. The CDR3 DNA reads TGTGCCAGCAGTGAGTGGGACAGGGAACCTTTTTTGGGCGGCTACACCTTC.

The rearrangement joins TRBV18 to TRBJ1-2, with 7 bases that match TRBD1. The length of the CDR3 is 17 residues. CDR1 and CDR2 from the germline V gene are KGHSH and LQKENI. Trimming cost V 2 bases and J 2 bases; bases outside gene matches: 11. CDR3 amino acids: CASSPSGNRGQNYGYTF. In DNA form, the CDR3 reads TGTGCCAGCTCACCATCAGGGAACAGGGGCCAAAACTATGGCTACACCTTC.

V and J are TRBV3-1 (or the pseudogene TRBV3-2) and TRBJ2-7, with TRBD1 matching 8 bases. Germline values: CDR1 LGHDT, CDR2 YNNKEL (reference sequence). The CDR3 covers 17 residues. The V gene end was trimmed by 5 bases and the J gene end by 6 bases; junction bases not matched to a gene: 18. The CDR3 coding sequence is TGTGCCAGCAGCTCCCCAAACCGGGGACAGGCTTTCCGCGAGCAGTACTTC. It codes for CASSSPNRGQAFREQYF.

The chain links TRBV5-4 to TRBJ2-5; TRBD2 matches 12 bases. The germline CDR1 and CDR2 sequences are SGHNT and YYREEE (reference sequence). J lost 1 base, V lost 6 bases, and 1 base had no gene match. The CDR3 contains 14 residues. CDR3 nucleotide sequence: TGTGCCAGCACTAGCGGGGGGGGCCAAGAGACCCAGTACTTC. This sequence encodes CASTSGGGQETQYF.

For this clone: Other nucleotide sequences from this sample produce the same CDR3. The chain has TRBV5-4 and TRBJ2-2, with D hard to call. Germline CDR1 is SGHNT and CDR2 is YYREEE (reference sequence). Trimming shortened V by 2 bases and J by 0 bases, and 5 bases separated the two germline ends. The CDR3 loop spans 14 amino acids. In nucleotides, the CDR3 is TGTGCCAGCAGCTTTGGAGCGAACACCGGGGAGCTGTTTTTT. This codes for CASSFGANTGELFF.

The chain recombines TRBV18 with TRBJ2-7, with D possibly being TRBD1 (6 bases). The germline V gene has CDR1 KGHSH and CDR2 LQKENI. The ends were cut back, 6 bases at V and 6 bases at J, with 12 bases in the middle. CDR3 size: 12 residues. The CDR3 sequence is CASSNRVGEQYF. In DNA form, the CDR3 reads TGTGCCAGCTCGAACAGGGTCGGCGAGCAGTACTTC.

CDR3 in DNA: TGTGCCAGCAACCCAGTTGGGGGAGGCGCTGAAGCTTTCTTT. Encoded protein: CASNPVGGGAEAFF. This chain connects TRBV9 to TRBJ1-1, with D possibly being TRBD1 (5 bases). Between the trimmed V and J ends, which lost 6 bases and 6 bases, there was a span of 18 bases. There are 14 residues in the CDR3. Germline values: CDR1 SGDLS, CDR2 YYNGEE.

This chain links TRBV9 with TRBJ2-5; 12 nucleotides agree with TRBD2. Trimming cost V 4 bases and J 7 bases; bases outside gene matches: 11. The CDR3 is 16 residues long. The V gene's germline CDR1 is SGDLS and CDR2 YYNGEE. The CDR3 DNA sequence: TGTGCCAGCAGCCCCGCGACTAGCGGGAGTTCGGGGACCCAGTACTTC. Translated, it gives CASSPATSGSSGTQYF.

This chain joins TRBV7-2 and TRBJ2-7, with TRBD2 identical over 8 bases. The length of the CDR3 is 15 residues. The trim removed 0 bases at V and 3 bases at J, leaving 4 bases unmatched. Germline CDR1 reads SGHTA; CDR2 reads FQGNSA. DNA for the CDR3: TGTGCCAGCAGCTTAGCTAGCGGGGATCTCTACGAGCAGTACTTC. The encoded protein is CASSLASGDLYEQYF.

The V and J genes are TRBV18 and TRBJ1-1; unclear D gene. V was shortened by 2 bases and J by 1 base, with 5 bases between the two germline ends. CDR3 length: 13 amino acids. The germline gives CDR1 KGHSH, CDR2 LQKENI. The CDR3 bases are TGTGCCAGCTCACCAGCACAGAACACTGAAGCTTTCTTT. This translates into CASSPAQNTEAFF.

This chain connects TRBV6-4 to TRBJ2-3; 7 bases line up with TRBD2. CDR1 and CDR2 from the germline V gene are MRHNA and SNTAGT. Losses at the gene ends were 5 bases for V and 8 bases for J; bases not matched to a gene: 10. CDR3 size: 14 residues. The CDR3 is CASSLETSSTTQYF. In DNA form, the CDR3 reads TGTGCCAGCAGTCTAGAGACTAGCTCGACTACGCAGTATTTT.

The chain employs TRBV6-1 and TRBJ2-4; D perhaps matches TRBD2 (7 bases). Between the trimmed V and J ends, which lost 4 bases and 1 base, there was a span of 14 bases. This CDR3 spans 16 amino acids. The germline gives CDR1 MNHNS, CDR2 SASEGT. The CDR3 coding sequence is TGTGCCAGCAGTGTCAGCGAGGGGGGGGCCAAAAACATTCAGTACTTC. It yields the protein CASSVSEGGAKNIQYF.

Worth noting for this clone: A junction boundary mismatches the germline segment, possibly from a read error. The V call is TRBV29-1, the J call TRBJ2-7, with 8 bases identical to TRBD1. The germline V gene has CDR1 SQVTM and CDR2 ANQGSEA. The length of the CDR3 is 11 residues. The CDR3: CSVEDGTGGHF. The CDR3 DNA follows: TGCAGCGTTGAAGATGGGACAGGAGGTCACTTC.

This chain connects TRBV5-4 to TRBJ2-7; 10 bases are shared with TRBD2. The CDR3 consists of 14 residues. Trimming took 4 bases from V and 5 from J; bases not matched to a gene: 6. CDR1 is SGHNT, CDR2 YYREEE, per germline (reference sequence). Written as DNA, the CDR3 is TGTGCCAGCAGCCCCCTAGCGGGAGTAGACGAGCAGTACTTC. The encoded protein is CASSPLAGVDEQYF.

The rearrangement links TRBV5-1 to TRBJ2-2, with TRBD2 matching over 10 bases. The germline V gene encodes CDR1 SGHRS and CDR2 YFSETQ. The junction had 1 base not matched to a gene; V was cut back by 2 bases and J by 3 bases. This CDR3 has 15 amino acids. The CDR3 loop reads CASSLAGGDTGELFF. CDR3 in DNA: TGCGCCAGCAGCTTAGCGGGAGGGGACACCGGGGAGCTGTTTTTT. Drawing the rest from reference TRBV5-1 and TRBJ2-2, the complete variable domain is KAGVTQTPRYLIKTRGQQVTLSCSPISGHRSVSWYQQTPGQGLQFLFEYFSETQRNKGNFPGRFSGRQFSNSRSEMNVSTLELGDSALYLCASSLAGGDTGELFFGEGSRLTVL.

The chain couples TRBV9 to TRBJ1-1, with D unclear. V dropped 1 base and J dropped 1 base, with 11 bases sitting between them. CDR3 size: 15 residues. The germline V gene encodes CDR1 SGDLS and CDR2 YYNGEE. CDR3 protein: CASSVKGGRNTEAFF. The CDR3 DNA sequence: TGTGCCAGCAGCGTAAAAGGAGGGAGGAACACTGAAGCTTTCTTT.

This sequence joins TRBV5-4 and TRBJ1-1, with 8 bases matching TRBD1. CDR3 length: 14 residues. Unmatched junction bases numbered 12, after V lost 7 bases and J lost 7 bases. Germline CDR1 and CDR2: SGHNT and YYREEE (reference sequence). The CDR3: CASGTMTGAVEAFF. CDR3 nucleotide sequence: TGTGCCAGCGGAACTATGACAGGGGCGGTTGAAGCTTTCTTT.